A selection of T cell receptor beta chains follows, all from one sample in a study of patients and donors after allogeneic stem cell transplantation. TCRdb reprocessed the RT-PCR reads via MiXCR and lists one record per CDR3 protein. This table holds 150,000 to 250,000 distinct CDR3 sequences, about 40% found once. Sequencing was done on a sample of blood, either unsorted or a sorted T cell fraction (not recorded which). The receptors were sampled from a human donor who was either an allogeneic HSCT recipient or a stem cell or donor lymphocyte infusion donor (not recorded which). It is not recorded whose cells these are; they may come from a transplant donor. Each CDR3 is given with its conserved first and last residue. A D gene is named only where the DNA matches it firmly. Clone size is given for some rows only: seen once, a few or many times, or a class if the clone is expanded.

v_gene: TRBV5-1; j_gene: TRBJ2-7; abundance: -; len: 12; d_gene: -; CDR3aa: CASSPPGDLKYF; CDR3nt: TGCGCCAGCAGCCCTCCGGGAGATTTGAAGTACTTC
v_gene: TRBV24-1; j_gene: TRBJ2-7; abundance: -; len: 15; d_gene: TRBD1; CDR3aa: CATSAETGFGYEQYF; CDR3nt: TGTGCCACCAGCGCTGAGACAGGGTTCGGCTACGAGCAGTACTTC
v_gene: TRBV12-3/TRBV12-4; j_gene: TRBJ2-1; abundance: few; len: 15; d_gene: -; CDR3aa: CASSPSISKGNEQFF; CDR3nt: TGTGCCAGCAGTCCTTCGATTTCGAAGGGAAACGAGCAGTTCTTC
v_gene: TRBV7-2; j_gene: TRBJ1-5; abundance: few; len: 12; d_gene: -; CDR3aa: CASSLESGPQHF; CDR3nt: TGTGCCAGCAGCTTAGAGTCTGGGCCCCAGCATTTT
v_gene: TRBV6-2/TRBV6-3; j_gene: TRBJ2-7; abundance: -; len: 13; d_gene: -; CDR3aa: CASRMLRRYEQYF; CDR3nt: TGTGCCAGCAGAATGTTGAGGCGGTACGAGCAGTACTTC
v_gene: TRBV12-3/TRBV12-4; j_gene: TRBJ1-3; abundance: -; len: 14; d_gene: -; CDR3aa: CASSLAPGGNTIYF; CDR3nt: TGTGCCAGCAGTTTAGCGCCCGGGGGAAACACCATATATTTT
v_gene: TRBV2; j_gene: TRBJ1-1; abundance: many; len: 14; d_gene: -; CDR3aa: CASSDTGLNTEAFF; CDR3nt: TGTGCCAGCAGTGACACGGGATTGAACACTGAAGCTTTCTTT
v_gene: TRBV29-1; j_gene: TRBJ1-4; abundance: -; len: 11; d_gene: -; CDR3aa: CSVMRLEQLFF; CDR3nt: TGCAGCGTCATGCGCTTAGAACAACTGTTTTTT
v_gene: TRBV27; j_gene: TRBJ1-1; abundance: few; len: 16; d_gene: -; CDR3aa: CASSFLPGGEYTEAFF; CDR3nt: TGTGCCAGCAGTTTCCTCCCCGGGGGGGAGTACACTGAAGCTTTCTTT
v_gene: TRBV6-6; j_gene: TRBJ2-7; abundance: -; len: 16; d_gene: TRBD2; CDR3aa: CASSYGLAGGPHEQYF; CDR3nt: TGTGCCAGCAGTTATGGTCTAGCGGGAGGGCCACACGAGCAGTACTTC